This is a list of T cell receptor beta chains from one sample in a study of post-analysis software for immune sequencing data. TCRdb called the PCR reads again in MiXCR, with one record for every CDR3 protein. The sample lists a few hundred thousand distinct CDR3 sequences, around 33% seen once, with about an eighth in the top ten. Sequencing input: blood. The receptors derive from a girl between 5 and 17 years old with multiple sclerosis. Each CDR3 is given with its conserved first and last residue. The order of the fields is J gene, V gene, D gene, clone size, CDR3 DNA, CDR3 protein. The D gene is left open where the match is weak. Some rows mark clone size as missing; the rest say once, few, many or name a class of expanded clone.

j_call: TRBJ1-2; v_call: TRBV7-8; d_call: .; clone_size: .; cdr3_nt: TGTGCCAGCAGCTTATATGAAGGGACCCATGGCTACACCTTC; cdr3_aa: CASSLYEGTHGYTF
j_call: TRBJ2-5; v_call: TRBV7-8; d_call: TRBD1; clone_size: .; cdr3_nt: TGTGCCAGCAGCTTAGCACCGGGACAGGGGTACCAAGAGACCCAGTACTTC; cdr3_aa: CASSLAPGQGYQETQYF
j_call: TRBJ2-1; v_call: TRBV2; d_call: TRBD2; clone_size: .; cdr3_nt: TGTGCCAGCAGCCCGGTGGGGCTAGCGGGGGTCAATGAGCAGTTCTTC; cdr3_aa: CASSPVGLAGVNEQFF
j_call: TRBJ2-3; v_call: TRBV7-2; d_call: TRBD1; clone_size: .; cdr3_nt: TGTGCCAGCAGCCCGCACAGGGGAGATACGCAGTATTTT; cdr3_aa: CASSPHRGDTQYF
j_call: TRBJ1-2; v_call: TRBV12-3/TRBV12-4; d_call: .; clone_size: .; cdr3_nt: TGTGCCAGCAGTTTAAGACGGTCACGTTCGGAGGACTATGGCTACACCTTC; cdr3_aa: CASSLRRSRSEDYGYTF
j_call: TRBJ2-7; v_call: TRBV20-1; d_call: TRBD1; clone_size: .; cdr3_nt: TGCAGTGCTGTGGGACAGGGGGCTTACGAGCAGTACTTC; cdr3_aa: CSAVGQGAYEQYF
j_call: TRBJ1-2; v_call: TRBV6-5; d_call: .; clone_size: few; cdr3_nt: TGTGCCAGCAGTTACTCGACAGGAGAAGGCTGCACCTTC; cdr3_aa: CASSYSTGEGCTF
j_call: TRBJ1-6; v_call: TRBV5-1; d_call: .; clone_size: few; cdr3_nt: TGCGCCAGCAGCTTGGTTGGCAGCCGAGAGGGTTCACCCCTCCACTTT; cdr3_aa: CASSLVGSREGSPLHF
j_call: TRBJ2-5; v_call: TRBV7-2; d_call: TRBD2; clone_size: few; cdr3_nt: TGTGCCAGCAGCTTAGCGTTCCTAGCGGGGGGGGTAGGGACCCAGTACTTC; cdr3_aa: CASSLAFLAGGVGTQYF
j_call: TRBJ2-3; v_call: TRBV30; d_call: .; clone_size: .; cdr3_nt: TGTGCCTGGAGATCTACGGGACACCCTCCTACAGATACGCAGTATTTT; cdr3_aa: CAWRSTGHPPTDTQYF
j_call: TRBJ2-1; v_call: TRBV6-5; d_call: .; clone_size: .; cdr3_nt: TGTGCCAGCAGACGGGACTCGAGGGGTGGATATGAGCAGTTCTTC; cdr3_aa: CASRRDSRGGYEQFF
j_call: TRBJ2-5; v_call: TRBV7-2; d_call: TRBD2; clone_size: many; cdr3_nt: TGTGCCAGCAGCTTAGTCTCGGGGGGACTGTACCAAGAGACCCAGTACTTC; cdr3_aa: CASSLVSGGLYQETQYF
j_call: TRBJ2-5; v_call: TRBV5-1; d_call: TRBD2; clone_size: .; cdr3_nt: TGCGCCAGCAGGGGAGGGAACCAAGAGACCCAGTACTTC; cdr3_aa: CASRGGNQETQYF
j_call: TRBJ2-7; v_call: TRBV7-9; d_call: TRBD1; clone_size: .; cdr3_nt: TGTGCCAGCAGCCTATCCGGGGGGACAGGGTCCTACGAGCAGTACTTC; cdr3_aa: CASSLSGGTGSYEQYF
j_call: TRBJ2-7; v_call: TRBV4-1; d_call: .; clone_size: .; cdr3_nt: TGCGCCAGCAGCCAAGAAGGTCTCTTCCCCTACGAGCAGTACTTC; cdr3_aa: CASSQEGLFPYEQYF
j_call: TRBJ1-1; v_call: TRBV7-8; d_call: .; clone_size: few; cdr3_nt: TGTGCCAGCACTCAAGAGGGGGGAACGAACACTGAAGCTTTCTTT; cdr3_aa: CASTQEGGTNTEAFF
j_call: TRBJ2-1; v_call: TRBV12-3/TRBV12-4; d_call: TRBD2; clone_size: few; cdr3_nt: TGTGCCAGCAGTTCGGCCAGCGGGGGGTCCTACAATGAGCAGTTCTTC; cdr3_aa: CASSSASGGSYNEQFF
j_call: TRBJ2-3; v_call: TRBV5-5; d_call: .; clone_size: few; cdr3_nt: TGTGCCAGCAGCTTGTTCGGGGGCAAGAGAGATACGCAGTATTTT; cdr3_aa: CASSLFGGKRDTQYF
j_call: TRBJ2-5; v_call: TRBV12-3/TRBV12-4; d_call: TRBD1; clone_size: .; cdr3_nt: TGTGCCAGCAGTATTGGACAGGGGGCGCGGGAGCAGTACTTC; cdr3_aa: CASSIGQGAREQYF
j_call: TRBJ2-1; v_call: TRBV7-3; d_call: TRBD1; clone_size: .; cdr3_nt: TGTGCCAGCAGCTTAATGACAGGGGTCTACAATGAGCAGTTCTTC; cdr3_aa: CASSLMTGVYNEQFF
j_call: TRBJ2-1; v_call: TRBV4-1; d_call: .; clone_size: few; cdr3_nt: TGCGCCAGCAGCCCGGGACCGTCAATTGTTGTTTATGAGCAGTTCTTC; cdr3_aa: CASSPGPSIVVYEQFF
j_call: TRBJ2-3; v_call: TRBV7-8; d_call: TRBD1; clone_size: .; cdr3_nt: TGTGCCAGCAGCTTAGGGGGGACAGGGGGCACAGATACGCAGTATTTT; cdr3_aa: CASSLGGTGGTDTQYF
j_call: TRBJ2-1; v_call: TRBV7-2; d_call: TRBD2; clone_size: few; cdr3_nt: TGTGCCAGCAGCTTCGGACTAGCGCCCAATGAGCAGTTCTTC; cdr3_aa: CASSFGLAPNEQFF
j_call: TRBJ2-3; v_call: TRBV9; d_call: .; clone_size: few; cdr3_nt: TGTGCCAGCAGCGTTTCTGCCTCAGATACGCAGTATTTT; cdr3_aa: CASSVSASDTQYF
j_call: TRBJ2-5; v_call: TRBV15; d_call: .; clone_size: many; cdr3_nt: TGTGCCACCAGCAGTACGGCTGGGGAGACCCAGTACTTC; cdr3_aa: CATSSTAGETQYF
j_call: TRBJ2-2; v_call: TRBV7-8; d_call: .; clone_size: .; cdr3_nt: TGTGCCAGCAGCCCCCAGGGAAATCCGGGGAGCGGGGAGCTGTTTTTT; cdr3_aa: CASSPQGNPGSGELFF
j_call: TRBJ2-1; v_call: TRBV6-2/TRBV6-3; d_call: TRBD2; clone_size: .; cdr3_nt: TGTGCCAGCAGTTACGAGAGACTAGCGGGGGCCCGGTCCTACAATGAGCAGTTCTTC; cdr3_aa: CASSYERLAGARSYNEQFF
j_call: TRBJ1-1; v_call: TRBV7-9; d_call: .; clone_size: .; cdr3_nt: TGTGCCAGCAGCTTAATTAAAGGGCTGGGGAACACTGAAGCTTTCTTT; cdr3_aa: CASSLIKGLGNTEAFF
j_call: TRBJ2-7; v_call: TRBV6-5; d_call: .; clone_size: .; cdr3_nt: TGTGCCAGCAGTTACGAGGGGAGCGCCGCCTACGAGCAGTACTTC; cdr3_aa: CASSYEGSAAYEQYF
j_call: TRBJ2-1; v_call: TRBV7-2; d_call: .; clone_size: few; cdr3_nt: TGTGCCAGCAGCCCGCAGGGGATTGAGCAGTTCTTC; cdr3_aa: CASSPQGIEQFF